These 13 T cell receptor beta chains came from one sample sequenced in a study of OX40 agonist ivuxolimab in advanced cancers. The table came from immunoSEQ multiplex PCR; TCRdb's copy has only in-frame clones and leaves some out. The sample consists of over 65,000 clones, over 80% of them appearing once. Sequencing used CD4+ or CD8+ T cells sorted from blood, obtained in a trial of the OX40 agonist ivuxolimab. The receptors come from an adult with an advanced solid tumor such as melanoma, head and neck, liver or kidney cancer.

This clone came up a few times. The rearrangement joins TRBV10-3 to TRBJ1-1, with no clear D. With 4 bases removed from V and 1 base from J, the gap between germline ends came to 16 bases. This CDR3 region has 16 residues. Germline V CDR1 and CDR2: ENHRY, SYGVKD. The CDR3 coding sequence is TGTGCCATCAGTGGGGGTGAGGGCGGGCCGAACACTGAAGCTTTCTTT. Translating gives CAISGGEGGPNTEAFF.

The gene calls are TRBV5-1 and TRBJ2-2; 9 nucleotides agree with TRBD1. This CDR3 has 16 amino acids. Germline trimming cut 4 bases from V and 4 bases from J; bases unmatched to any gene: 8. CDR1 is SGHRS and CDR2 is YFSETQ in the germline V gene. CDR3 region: CASSPLGQGGTGELFF. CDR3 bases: TGCGCCAGCAGCCCCCTGGGACAGGGCGGCACCGGGGAGCTGTTTTTT.

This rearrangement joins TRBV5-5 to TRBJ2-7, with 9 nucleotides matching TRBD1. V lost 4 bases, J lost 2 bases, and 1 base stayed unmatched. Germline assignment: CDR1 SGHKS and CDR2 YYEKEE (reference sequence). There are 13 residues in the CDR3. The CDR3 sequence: CASSRDRAYEQYF. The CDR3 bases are TGTGCCAGCAGCCGGGACAGGGCCTACGAGCAGTACTTC.

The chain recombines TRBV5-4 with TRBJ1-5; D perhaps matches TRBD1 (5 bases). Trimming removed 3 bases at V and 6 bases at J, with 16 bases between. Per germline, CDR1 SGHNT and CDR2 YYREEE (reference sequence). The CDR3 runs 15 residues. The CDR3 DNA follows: TGTGCCAGCAGCTGGGGGGGAGGGAGAGGTCAGCCCCAGCATTTT. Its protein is CASSWGGGRGQPQHF. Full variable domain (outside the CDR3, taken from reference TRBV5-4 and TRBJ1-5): ETGVTQSPTHLIKTRGQQVTLRCSSQSGHNTVSWYQQALGQGPQFIFQYYREEENGRGNFPPRFSGLQFPNYSSELNVNALELDDSALYLCASSWGGGRGQPQHFGDGTRLSIL.

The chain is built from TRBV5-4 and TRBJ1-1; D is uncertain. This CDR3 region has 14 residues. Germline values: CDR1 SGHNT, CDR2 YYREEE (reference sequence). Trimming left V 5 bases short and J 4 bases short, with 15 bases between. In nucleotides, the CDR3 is TGTGCCAGCAGTCCAGACATCCGGAGCACTGAAGCTTTCTTT. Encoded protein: CASSPDIRSTEAFF.

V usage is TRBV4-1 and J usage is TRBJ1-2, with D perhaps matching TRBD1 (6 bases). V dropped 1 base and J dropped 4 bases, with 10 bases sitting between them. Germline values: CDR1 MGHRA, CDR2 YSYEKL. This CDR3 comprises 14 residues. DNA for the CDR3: TGCGCCAGCAGCCAAGTACAGGGATTCTATGGCTACACCTTC. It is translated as CASSQVQGFYGYTF.

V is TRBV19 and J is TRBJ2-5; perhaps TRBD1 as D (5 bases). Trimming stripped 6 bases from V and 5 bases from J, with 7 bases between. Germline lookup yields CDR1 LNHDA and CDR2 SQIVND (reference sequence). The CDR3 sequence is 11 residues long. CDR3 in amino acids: CASRGPETQYF. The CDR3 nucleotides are TGTGCCAGTAGGGGGCCTGAGACCCAGTACTTC.

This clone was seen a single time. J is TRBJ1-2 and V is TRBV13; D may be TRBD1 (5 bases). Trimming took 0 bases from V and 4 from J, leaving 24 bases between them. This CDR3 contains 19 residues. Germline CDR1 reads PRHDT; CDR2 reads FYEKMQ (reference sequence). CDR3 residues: CASSLGSRGRVRRGYGYTF. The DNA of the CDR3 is TGTGCCAGCAGCTTAGGCTCTCGGGGCAGAGTCCGTCGGGGCTATGGCTACACCTTC.

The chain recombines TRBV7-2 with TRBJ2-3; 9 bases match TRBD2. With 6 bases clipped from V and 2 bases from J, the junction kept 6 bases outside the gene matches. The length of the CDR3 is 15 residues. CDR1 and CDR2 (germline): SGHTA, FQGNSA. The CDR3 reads CASRERGAYTDTQYF. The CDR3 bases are TGTGCCAGCAGAGAGCGGGGGGCCTACACAGATACGCAGTATTTT. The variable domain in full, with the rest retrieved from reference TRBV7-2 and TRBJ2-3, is GAGVSQSPSNKVTEKGKDVELRCDPISGHTALYWYRQSLGQGLEFLIYFQGNSAPDKSGLPSDRFSAERTGGSVSTLTIQRTQQEDSAVYLCASRERGAYTDTQYFGPGTRLTVL.

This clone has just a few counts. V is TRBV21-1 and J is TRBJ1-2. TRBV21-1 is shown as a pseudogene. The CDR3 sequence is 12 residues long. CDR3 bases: TGTGCCAGCAACTCTGGAGGGGGTGGCTACACCTTC. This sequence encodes CASNSGGGGYTF.

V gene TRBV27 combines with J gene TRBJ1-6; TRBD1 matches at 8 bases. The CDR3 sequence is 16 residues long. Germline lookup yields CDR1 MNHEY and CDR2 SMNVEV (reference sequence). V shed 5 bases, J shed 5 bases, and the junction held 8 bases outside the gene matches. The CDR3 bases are TGTGCCAGCAGTCTCAGGACAGGGTTGGATAATTCACCCCTCCACTTT. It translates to CASSLRTGLDNSPLHF.

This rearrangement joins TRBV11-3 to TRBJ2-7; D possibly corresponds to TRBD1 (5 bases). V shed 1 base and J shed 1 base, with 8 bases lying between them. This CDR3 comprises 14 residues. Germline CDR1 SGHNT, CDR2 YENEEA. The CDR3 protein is CASSLGQLSYEQYF. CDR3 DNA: TGTGCCAGCAGCTTAGGACAGCTATCCTACGAGCAGTACTTC.

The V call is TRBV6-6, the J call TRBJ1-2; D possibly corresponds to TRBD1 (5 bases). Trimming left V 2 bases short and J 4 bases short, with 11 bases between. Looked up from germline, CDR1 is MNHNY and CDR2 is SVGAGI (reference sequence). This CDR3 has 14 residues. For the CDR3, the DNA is TGTGCCAGCAGTTACGGCGGAGGGACCTATGGCTACACCTTC. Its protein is CASSYGGGTYGYTF.